This TCR beta chain was found in a study of T cell repertoires in cytomegalovirus infection. Study-wide points: The ex vivo response was dominated by HLA-C-restricted CMV-specific TCR beta clonotypes.

Germline V gives CDR1 SGHNT, CDR2 YYREEE (reference sequence). The CDR3 spans 15 residues. The V end was cut by 5 bases, the J end by 5 bases, with 19 bases between. Each CDR3 protein gets one entry after TCRdb re-called the reads with MiXCR. This table holds 200,000 to 250,000 distinct CDR3 sequences, approximately 7% found once. This clonotype was seen repeatedly, ten times or more. The antigen is unknown. The V call is TRBV5-4, the J call TRBJ2-5; possibly TRBD2 for D (5 bases). The material sequenced was PBMCs. This clonotype was sampled from a human donor in good health (CMV status not recorded). Some clones in this sample may be carry-over from other donors' samples. CDR3 loop: CASSLTSAGGETQYF. The CDR3 DNA sequence: TGTGCCAGCAGTCTCACCTCTGCAGGCGGGGAGACCCAGTACTTC.